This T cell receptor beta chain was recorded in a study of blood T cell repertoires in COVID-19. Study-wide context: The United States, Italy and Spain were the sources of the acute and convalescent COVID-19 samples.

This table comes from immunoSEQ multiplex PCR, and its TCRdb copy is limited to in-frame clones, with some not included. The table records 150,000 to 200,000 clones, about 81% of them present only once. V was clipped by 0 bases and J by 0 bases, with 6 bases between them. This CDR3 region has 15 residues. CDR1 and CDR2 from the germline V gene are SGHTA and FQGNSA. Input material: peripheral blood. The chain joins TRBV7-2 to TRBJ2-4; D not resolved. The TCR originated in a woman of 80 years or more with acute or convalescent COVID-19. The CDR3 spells CASSLASLAKNIQYF. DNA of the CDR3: TGTGCCAGCAGCTTAGCCAGTCTAGCCAAAAACATTCAGTACTTC.